One sample yielded the 11 T cell receptor beta chains listed below, sequenced in a study of blood T cell repertoires in COVID-19. Profiled with immunoSEQ multiplex PCR; TCRdb holds only in-frame clones, not every one. The table records under 200,000 clones, about 85% of them present only once. Sequenced: peripheral blood. These receptors originate from a man aged 60 to 69 who had recovered from COVID-19.

J is TRBJ2-1 and V is TRBV6-5, with TRBD1 as a possible D gene (5 bases). V was shortened by 7 bases and J by 8 bases, with 12 bases between the two germline ends. The CDR3 is made up of 12 amino acids. The germline CDR1 and CDR2 sequences are MNHEY and SVGAGI. This CDR3 is CASTPGSDEQFF. The CDR3 DNA sequence: TGTGCCAGCACCCCAGGGTCCGATGAGCAGTTCTTC.

The CDR3 coding sequence is TGTGCCACCAGCGCGTACCGGGCCCCGACTATCCGTGACACCGGGGAGCTGTTTTTT. Protein sequence: CATSAYRAPTIRDTGELFF. The gene calls are TRBV15 and TRBJ2-2, with D tentatively TRBD2 (5 bases). Germline V gene data show CDR1 as LNHNV and CDR2 as YYDKDF (reference sequence). The V end was cut by 5 bases, the J end by 3 bases, with 25 bases between. The CDR3 has 19 amino acids.

The count of this clone is one. The J gene is TRBJ1-5, the V gene TRBV6-2 or TRBV6-3; the match to TRBD1 covers 7 bases. V was pared by 4 bases and J by 2 bases, with 5 bases of the junction left unmatched. Germline-derived CDR1 and CDR2 are MNHEY and SVGEGT. The CDR3 spans 15 residues. CDR3 loop: CASSSGTVGNQPQHF. The CDR3 DNA is TGTGCCAGCAGTTCCGGGACAGTTGGCAATCAGCCCCAGCATTTT.

The gene calls are TRBV6-1 and TRBJ1-1, with D perhaps TRBD1 (5 bases). The CDR3 has 13 residues. The germline V gene has CDR1 MNHNS and CDR2 SASEGT. V was pared by 1 base and J by 6 bases, with 9 bases between. The CDR3 is CASSEEGGAEAFF. The CDR3 DNA is TGTGCCAGCAGTGAAGAGGGAGGGGCTGAAGCTTTCTTT.

The chain joins TRBV7-9 to TRBJ2-3; D remains unclear. Looked up from germline, CDR1 is SEHNR and CDR2 is FQNEAQ (reference sequence). This CDR3 contains 12 residues. V dropped 11 bases and J dropped 2 bases, with 11 bases sitting between them. The CDR3 nucleotides are TGTGCCTTTAGTTTTGCCACAGATACGCAGTATTTT. This translates into CAFSFATDTQYF.

The J gene is TRBJ2-1, the V gene TRBV28; maybe TRBD2 (5 bases). This CDR3 spans 13 amino acids. Germline CDR1 is MDHEN and CDR2 is SYDVKM. Trimming shortened V by 4 bases and J by 4 bases, and 8 bases separated the two germline ends. DNA of the CDR3: TGTGCCAGCAGTTCAGAGGGATACAATGAGCAGTTCTTC. This gives the protein CASSSEGYNEQFF.

The chain links TRBV6-5 to TRBJ1-2; D is possibly TRBD1 (6 bases). Trimming shortened V by 6 bases and J by 2 bases, and 16 bases separated the two germline ends. The CDR3 contains 15 residues. Germline V lookup: CDR1 MNHEY, CDR2 SVGAGI. CDR3 residues: CASRNNVQGNYGYTF. The CDR3 nucleotides are TGTGCCAGCAGAAACAATGTTCAGGGGAACTATGGCTACACCTTC.

The chain employs TRBV18 and TRBJ2-2, with TRBD1 matching 11 bases. Germline lookup yields CDR1 KGHSH and CDR2 LQKENI. J lost 7 bases, V lost 3 bases, and 10 bases had no gene match. This CDR3 has 17 residues. CDR3 protein: CASSPVDRGPRGGELFF. DNA of the CDR3: TGTGCCAGCTCACCGGTGGACAGGGGGCCTCGTGGCGGGGAGCTGTTTTTT.

On this clone itself: The junction shows a germline mismatch at one end, possibly a read error. The chain employs TRBV12-3 or TRBV12-4 and TRBJ1-4, with D possibly TRBD1 on 5 matching bases. This CDR3 comprises 13 residues. CDR3 DNA sequence: TGTGCCAGCAGGGTTGGGGCTGCCGAAAACCTGTTTTTT. This sequence encodes CASRVGAAENLFF.

CDR3 sequence reads: CASSLGGQYNQPQHF. Here the CDR3 DNA reads TGCGCCAGCAGCTTGGGGGGGCAGTATAATCAGCCCCAGCATTTT. This sequence joins TRBV5-1 and TRBJ1-5; perhaps TRBD1 as D (6 bases). The germline V gene encodes CDR1 SGHRS and CDR2 YFSETQ. V shed 0 bases and J shed 4 bases, with 11 bases lying between them. The CDR3 totals 15 residues. Drawing the rest from reference TRBV5-1 and TRBJ1-5, the complete variable domain is KAGVTQTPRYLIKTRGQQVTLSCSPISGHRSVSWYQQTPGQGLQFLFEYFSETQRNKGNFPGRFSGRQFSNSRSEMNVSTLELGDSALYLCASSLGGQYNQPQHFGDGTRLSIL.

The genes are TRBV12-3 or TRBV12-4 and TRBJ1-1; unclear D gene. The CDR3 covers 13 residues. Trimming took off 3 bases at V and 1 base at J, with 6 bases between the two ends. This CDR3 is CASSFGWNTEAFF. DNA for the CDR3: TGTGCCAGCAGTTTCGGGTGGAACACTGAAGCTTTCTTT.